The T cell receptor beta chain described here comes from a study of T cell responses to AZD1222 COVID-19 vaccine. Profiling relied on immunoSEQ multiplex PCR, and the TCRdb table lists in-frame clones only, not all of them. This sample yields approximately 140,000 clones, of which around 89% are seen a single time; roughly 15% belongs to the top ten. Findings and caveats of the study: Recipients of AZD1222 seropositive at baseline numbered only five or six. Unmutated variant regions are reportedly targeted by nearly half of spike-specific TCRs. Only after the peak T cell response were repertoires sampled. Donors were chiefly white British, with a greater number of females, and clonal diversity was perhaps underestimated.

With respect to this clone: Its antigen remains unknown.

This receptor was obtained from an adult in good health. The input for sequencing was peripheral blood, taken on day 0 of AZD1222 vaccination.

The CDR3 nucleotides are TGTGCCAGCAGCTTAACGGCGGGGCAAGGTGTCGGGGAGCTGTTTTTT. It encodes CASSLTAGQGVGELFF. This rearrangement joins TRBV7-3 to TRBJ2-2; weak D call: TRBD2 (6 bases). In germline, CDR1 is SGHTA, CDR2 FQGTGA. V was trimmed by 0 bases and J by 7 bases, leaving 15 bases between them. CDR3 size: 16 residues.